Included here is one TCR beta chain sequence, with context. Its antigen is unknown. This entry is derived from a study of T cell responses to AZD1222 COVID-19 vaccine. Background on the study: Combined were second doses at about 4 or about 12 weeks.

Measured with immunoSEQ multiplex PCR; TCRdb has only the in-frame clones, and not every one. The table shows about 170,000 clones, with around nine tenths occurring only once. Germline V gene sequence: CDR1 MNHEY, CDR2 SVGEGT. CDR3 length: 13 residues. With 5 bases removed from V and 5 bases from J, the gap between germline ends came to 12 bases. Study-wide results and limits: Clonal diversity was possibly underestimated, and the donors were mostly white British, with more females. Rises in breadth and depth of Spike-specific TCRs came after two AZD1222 doses.

This sample comprised peripheral blood, obtained on day 0 of AZD1222 vaccination. The TCR was taken from an adult in good health. The chain carries TRBV6-2 or TRBV6-3 and TRBJ1-2, with D hard to call. CDR3 coding DNA: TGTGCCAGCAGTCCCCTCGGGAAGTATGGCTACACCTTC. Translated, it gives CASSPLGKYGYTF.